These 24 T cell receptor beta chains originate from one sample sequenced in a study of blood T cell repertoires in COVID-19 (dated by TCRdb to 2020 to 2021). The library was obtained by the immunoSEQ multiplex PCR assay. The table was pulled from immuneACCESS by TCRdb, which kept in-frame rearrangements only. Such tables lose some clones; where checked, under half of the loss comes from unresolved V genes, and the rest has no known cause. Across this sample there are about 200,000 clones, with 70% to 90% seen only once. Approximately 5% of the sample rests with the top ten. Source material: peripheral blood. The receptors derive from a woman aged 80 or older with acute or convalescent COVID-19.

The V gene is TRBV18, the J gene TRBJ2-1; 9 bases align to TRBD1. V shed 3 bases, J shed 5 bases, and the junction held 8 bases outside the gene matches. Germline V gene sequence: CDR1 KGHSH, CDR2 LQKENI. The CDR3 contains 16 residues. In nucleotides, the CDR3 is TGTGCCAGCTCACCGAATGTACAGGGGGCGAACAATGAGCAGTTCTTC. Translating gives CASSPNVQGANNEQFF.

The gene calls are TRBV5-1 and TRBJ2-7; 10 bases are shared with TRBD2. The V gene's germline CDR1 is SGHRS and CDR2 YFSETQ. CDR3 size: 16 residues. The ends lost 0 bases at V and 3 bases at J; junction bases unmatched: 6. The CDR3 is CASSLGVSGRIYEQYF. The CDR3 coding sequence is TGCGCCAGCAGCTTGGGGGTTAGCGGGAGGATCTACGAGCAGTACTTC. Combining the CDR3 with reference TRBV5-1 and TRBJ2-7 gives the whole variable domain KAGVTQTPRYLIKTRGQQVTLSCSPISGHRSVSWYQQTPGQGLQFLFEYFSETQRNKGNFPGRFSGRQFSNSRSEMNVSTLELGDSALYLCASSLGVSGRIYEQYFGPGTRLTVT.

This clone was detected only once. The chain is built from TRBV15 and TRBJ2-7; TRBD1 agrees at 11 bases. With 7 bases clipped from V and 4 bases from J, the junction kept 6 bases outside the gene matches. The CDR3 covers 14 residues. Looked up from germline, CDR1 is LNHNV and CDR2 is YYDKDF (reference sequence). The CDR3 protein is CATNRDRGSYEQYF. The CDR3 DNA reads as TGTGCCACCAACCGGGACAGGGGGAGTTACGAGCAGTACTTC. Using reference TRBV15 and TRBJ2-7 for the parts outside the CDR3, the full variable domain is DAMVIQNPRYQVTQFGKPVTLSCSQTLNHNVMYWYQQKSSQAPKLLFHYYDKDFNNEADTPDNFQSRRPNTSFCFLDIRSPGLGDTAMYLCATNRDRGSYEQYFGPGTRLTVT.

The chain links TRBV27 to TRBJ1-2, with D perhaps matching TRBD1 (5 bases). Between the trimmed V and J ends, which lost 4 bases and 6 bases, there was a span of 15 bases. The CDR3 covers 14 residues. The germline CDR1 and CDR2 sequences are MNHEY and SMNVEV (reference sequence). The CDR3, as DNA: TGTGCCAGCAGTTATATCGGGGGGAACCATGGCTACACCTTC. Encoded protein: CASSYIGGNHGYTF.

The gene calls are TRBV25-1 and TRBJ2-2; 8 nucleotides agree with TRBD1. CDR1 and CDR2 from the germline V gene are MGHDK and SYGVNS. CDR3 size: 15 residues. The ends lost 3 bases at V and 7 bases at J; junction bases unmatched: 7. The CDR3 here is CASSDPGTGSGELFF. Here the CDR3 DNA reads TGTGCCAGCAGTGACCCCGGGACAGGCAGCGGGGAGCTGTTTTTT.

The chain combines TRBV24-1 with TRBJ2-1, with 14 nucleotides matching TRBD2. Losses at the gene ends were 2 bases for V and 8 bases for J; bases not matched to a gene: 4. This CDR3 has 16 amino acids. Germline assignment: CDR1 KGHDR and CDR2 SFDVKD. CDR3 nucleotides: TGTGCCACCAGTGATTCGGGACTAGCGGGAGTCCATGAGCAGTTCTTC. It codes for CATSDSGLAGVHEQFF.

CDR3 nucleotide sequence: TGTGCCAGCAGCCAAGCGGTTGGGGGGGCAGAAGCTTTCTTT. This encodes CASSQAVGGAEAFF. The gene calls are TRBV3-1 (or the pseudogene TRBV3-2) and TRBJ1-1; a weak D match, TRBD1 (6 bases). CDR3 length: 14 residues. Trimming took 1 base from V and 8 from J, leaving 14 bases between them. The V gene's germline CDR1 is LGHDT and CDR2 YNNKEL (reference sequence).

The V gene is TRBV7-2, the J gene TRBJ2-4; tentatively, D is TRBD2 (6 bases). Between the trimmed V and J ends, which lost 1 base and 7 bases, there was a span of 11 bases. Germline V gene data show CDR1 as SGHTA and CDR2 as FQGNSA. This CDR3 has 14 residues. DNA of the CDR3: TGTGCCAGCAGCTTAGGTGCCAGCGGGAACATTCAGTACTTC. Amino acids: CASSLGASGNIQYF.

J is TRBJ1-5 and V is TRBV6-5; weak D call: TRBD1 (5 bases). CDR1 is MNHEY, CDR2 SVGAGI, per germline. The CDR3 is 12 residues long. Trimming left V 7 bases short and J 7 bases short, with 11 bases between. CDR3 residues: CASTDNRQPQHF. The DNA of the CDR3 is TGTGCCAGCACAGATAACAGGCAGCCCCAGCATTTT.

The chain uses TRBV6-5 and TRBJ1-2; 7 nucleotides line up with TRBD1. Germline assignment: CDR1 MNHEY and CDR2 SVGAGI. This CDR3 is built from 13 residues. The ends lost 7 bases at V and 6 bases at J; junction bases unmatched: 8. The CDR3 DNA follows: TGTGCCAGCACTCTTGACAGGGTAGATGGCTACACCTTC. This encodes CASTLDRVDGYTF.

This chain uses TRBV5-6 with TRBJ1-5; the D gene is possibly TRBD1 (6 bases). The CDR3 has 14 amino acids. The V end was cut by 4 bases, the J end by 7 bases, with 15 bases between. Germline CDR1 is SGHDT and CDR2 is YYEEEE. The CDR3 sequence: CASSGGGNPQPQHF. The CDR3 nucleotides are TGTGCCAGCAGCGGGGGCGGAAACCCCCAGCCCCAGCATTTT.

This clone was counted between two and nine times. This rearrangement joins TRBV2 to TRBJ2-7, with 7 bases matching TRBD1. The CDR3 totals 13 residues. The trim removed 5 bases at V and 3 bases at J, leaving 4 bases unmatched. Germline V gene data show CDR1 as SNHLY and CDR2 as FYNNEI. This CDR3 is CASSQDRLYEQYF. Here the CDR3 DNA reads TGTGCCAGCAGTCAGGACAGGCTCTACGAGCAGTACTTC.

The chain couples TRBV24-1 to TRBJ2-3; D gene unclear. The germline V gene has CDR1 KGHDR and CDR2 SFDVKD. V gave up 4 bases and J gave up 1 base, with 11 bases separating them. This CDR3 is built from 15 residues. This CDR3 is CATSEAPSRTDTQYF. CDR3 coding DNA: TGTGCCACCAGTGAAGCACCAAGCCGCACAGATACGCAGTATTTT.

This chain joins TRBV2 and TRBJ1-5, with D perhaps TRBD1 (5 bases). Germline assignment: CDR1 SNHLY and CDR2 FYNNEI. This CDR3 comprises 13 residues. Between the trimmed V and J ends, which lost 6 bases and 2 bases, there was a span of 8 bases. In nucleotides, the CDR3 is TGTGCCAGCAGGGCGACAGGCAATCAGCCCCAGCATTTT. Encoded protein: CASRATGNQPQHF.

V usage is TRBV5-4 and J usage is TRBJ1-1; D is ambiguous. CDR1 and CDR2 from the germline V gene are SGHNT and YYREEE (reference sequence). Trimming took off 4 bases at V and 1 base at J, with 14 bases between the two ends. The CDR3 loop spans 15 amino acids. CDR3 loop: CASSTPVEGNTEAFF. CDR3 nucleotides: TGTGCCAGCAGCACCCCCGTGGAGGGGAACACTGAAGCTTTCTTT.

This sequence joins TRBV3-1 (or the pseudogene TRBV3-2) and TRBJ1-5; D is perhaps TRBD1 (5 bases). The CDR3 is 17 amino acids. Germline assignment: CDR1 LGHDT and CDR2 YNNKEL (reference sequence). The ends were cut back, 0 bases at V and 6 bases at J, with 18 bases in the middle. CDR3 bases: TGTGCCAGCAGCCAAGAAAAGGGAGGGGTTCGCAGTCAGCCCCAGCATTTT. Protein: CASSQEKGGVRSQPQHF.

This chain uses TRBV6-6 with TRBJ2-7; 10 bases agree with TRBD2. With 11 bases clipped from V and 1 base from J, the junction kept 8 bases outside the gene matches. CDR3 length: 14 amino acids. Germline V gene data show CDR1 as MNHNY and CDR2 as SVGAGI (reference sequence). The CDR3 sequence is CAGAPAGGSYEQYF. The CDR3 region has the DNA TGTGCCGGTGCCCCAGCGGGAGGGTCCTACGAGCAGTACTTC.

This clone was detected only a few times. The CDR3: CASSLLGRGQPQHF. The CDR3 DNA sequence: TGTGCCAGCAGTTTACTAGGGAGGGGGCAGCCCCAGCATTTT. The chain links TRBV28 to TRBJ1-5; a weak D match, TRBD1 (6 bases). The CDR3 covers 14 residues. Between the trimmed V and J ends, which lost 2 bases and 7 bases, there was a span of 12 bases. Germline values: CDR1 MDHEN, CDR2 SYDVKM. Supplemented by reference TRBV28 and TRBJ1-5, the full variable domain reads DVKVTQSSRYLVKRTGEKVFLECVQDMDHENMFWYRQDPGLGLRLIYFSYDVKMKEKGDIPEGYSVSREKKERFSLILESASTNQTSMYLCASSLLGRGQPQHFGDGTRLSIL.

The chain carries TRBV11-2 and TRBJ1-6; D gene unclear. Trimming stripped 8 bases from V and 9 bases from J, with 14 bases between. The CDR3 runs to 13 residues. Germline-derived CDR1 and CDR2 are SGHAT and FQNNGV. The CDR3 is CASGQVPGSPLHF. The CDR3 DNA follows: TGTGCCAGCGGCCAGGTCCCCGGTTCACCCCTCCACTTT.

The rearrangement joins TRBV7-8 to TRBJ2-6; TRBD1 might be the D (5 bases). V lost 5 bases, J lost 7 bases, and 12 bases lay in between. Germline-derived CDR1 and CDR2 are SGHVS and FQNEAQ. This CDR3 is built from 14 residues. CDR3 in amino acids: CASSALQVANVLTF. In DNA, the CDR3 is TGTGCCAGCAGCGCCCTACAGGTTGCCAACGTCCTGACTTTC.

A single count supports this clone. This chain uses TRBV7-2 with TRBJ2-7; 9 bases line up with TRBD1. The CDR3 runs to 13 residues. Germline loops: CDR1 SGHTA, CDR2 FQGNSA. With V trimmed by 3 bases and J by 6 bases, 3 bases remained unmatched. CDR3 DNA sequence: TGTGCCAGCAGCTTTACAGGGGGCGGCGAGCAGTACTTC. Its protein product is CASSFTGGGEQYF.

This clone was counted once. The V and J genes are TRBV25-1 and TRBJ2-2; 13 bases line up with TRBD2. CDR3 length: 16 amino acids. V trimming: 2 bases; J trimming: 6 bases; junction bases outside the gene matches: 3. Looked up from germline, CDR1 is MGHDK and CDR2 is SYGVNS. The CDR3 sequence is CASSETSGRAAGELFF. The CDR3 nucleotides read TGTGCCAGCAGTGAAACTAGCGGGAGGGCGGCCGGGGAGCTGTTTTTT. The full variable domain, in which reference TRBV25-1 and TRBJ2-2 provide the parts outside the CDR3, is EADIYQTPRYLVIGTGKKITLECSQTMGHDKMYWYQQDPGMELHLIHYSYGVNSTEKGDLSSESTVSRIRTEHFPLTLESARPSHTSQYLCASSETSGRAAGELFFGEGSRLTVL.

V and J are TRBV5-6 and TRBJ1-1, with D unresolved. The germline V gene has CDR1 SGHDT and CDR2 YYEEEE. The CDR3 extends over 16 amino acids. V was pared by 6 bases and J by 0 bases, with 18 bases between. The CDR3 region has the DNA TGTGCCAGCAACCCGATGGGGAGGTCCCTGAACACTGAAGCTTTCTTT. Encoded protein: CASNPMGRSLNTEAFF.

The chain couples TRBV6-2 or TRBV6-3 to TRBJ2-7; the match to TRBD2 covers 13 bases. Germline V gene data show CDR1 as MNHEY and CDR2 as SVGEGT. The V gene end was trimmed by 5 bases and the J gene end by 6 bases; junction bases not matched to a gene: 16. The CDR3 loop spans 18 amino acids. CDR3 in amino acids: CASSRTSGRRGDVGEQYF. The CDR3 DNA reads TGTGCCAGCAGTCGGACTAGCGGGAGAAGGGGGGACGTCGGCGAGCAGTACTTC.